This section outlines one TCR beta chain sequence together with its context. Its matching antigen is unknown. Germline V gene sequence: CDR1 SQVTM, CDR2 ANQGSEA. The V end lost 4 bases, the J end lost 4 bases, and 14 bases lay between the germline ends. This CDR3 region has 13 residues. immunoSEQ v3.0 was run at survey level. Sequencing of each sample targeted 40,000-50,000 T-cell genomes. Data came from immunoSEQ multiplex PCR; TCRdb stores just in-frame clones and leaves some out. The sample shows about 21,000 clones, about nine tenths of them seen only once. This sample is drawn from a study of long-term antiretroviral therapy in people with HIV. Whole-study results and caveats: Blood dates from the mid-2000s to the late 2010s, possibly under older ART regimens. Repertoires with HIV possessed tighter CDR3 length spans than those of controls.

The material sequenced was unsorted PBMCs, taken 0.2 years before starting antiretroviral therapy. The receptor was derived from a man between 18 and 35 years old with HIV. This chain connects TRBV29-1 to TRBJ2-7; possibly TRBD1 or TRBD2 for D (5 bases each). The CDR3 spells CSVGGAPRYEQYF. As DNA, the CDR3 is TGCAGCGTTGGAGGGGCCCCAAGATACGAGCAGTACTTC.